Listed here are 14 T cell receptor beta chains from one sample, sequenced in a study of low-dose radiotherapy and immunotherapy resistance in tumors. Alpha and beta chains were covered, as first-strand cDNA relied on TRAV- and TRBV-specific primers. The TCRs were subjected to amplification over 20 PCR cycles employing a constant-region primer in conjunction with a V-primer adapter. One entry per CDR3 protein results from TCRdb running MiXCR on the reads. Of 85,000 to 95,000 distinct CDR3 sequences listed, 20% to 25% are singletons. Time point noted: after trial treatment. Specified treatment: LDRT plus nivolumab, ipilimumab, low-dose cyclophosphamide and aspirin (RACIN trial). The sequencing used PBMCs, collected after low-dose radiotherapy plus immunotherapy. The receptors come from a female donor with ovarian cancer.

A note on this clonotype: This may come from a read error, since a much larger clone is one base off. The DNA for the CDR3 is TGCAGCGTTGAGGGGACTGCGAAGGGGGATGAGCAGTTCTTC. Amino acids: CSVEGTAKGDEQFF. The J gene is TRBJ2-1, the V gene TRBV29-1; D possibly uses TRBD1 or TRBD2 (6 bases each). This CDR3 contains 14 residues. The V end was cut by 3 bases, the J end by 8 bases, with 17 bases between. Germline V gives CDR1 SQVTM, CDR2 ANQGSEA.

In this sample, this clonotype turned up many times. This chain connects TRBV9 to TRBJ2-1, with D hard to call. The CDR3 length is 15 residues. Looked up from germline, CDR1 is SGDLS and CDR2 is YYNGEE. V was cut by 4 bases and J by 4 bases, with 15 bases left in between. The CDR3 here is CASSPKLAEYNEQFF. CDR3 coding DNA: TGTGCCAGCAGCCCGAAATTAGCTGAGTACAATGAGCAGTTCTTC. The full variable domain, in which reference TRBV9 and TRBJ2-1 provide the parts outside the CDR3, is DSGVTQTPKHLITATGQRVTLRCSPRSGDLSVYWYQQSLDQGLQFLIQYYNGEERAKGNILERFSAQQFPDLHSELNLSSLELGDSALYFCASSPKLAEYNEQFFGPGTRLTVL.

This clonotype was counted at least ten times. This chain joins TRBV11-3 and TRBJ2-7; D remains unclear. The CDR3 totals 12 residues. Looked up from germline, CDR1 is SGHNT and CDR2 is YENEEA. With 1 base removed from V and 6 bases from J, the gap between germline ends came to 7 bases. The CDR3 DNA reads TGTGCCAGCAGCTTAGGACCAACCGAGCAGTACTTC. This codes for CASSLGPTEQYF.

The J gene is TRBJ1-1, the V gene TRBV6-2 or TRBV6-3; D not certain. The V gene's germline CDR1 is MNHEY and CDR2 SVGEGT. V shed 2 bases and J shed 0 bases, with 7 bases lying between them. The CDR3 sequence is 14 residues long. DNA of the CDR3: TGTGCCAGCAGTTACCGGGAACTGAACACTGAAGCTTTCTTT. Amino acids: CASSYRELNTEAFF.

This clonotype was picked up many times. The chain uses TRBV2 and TRBJ1-2; tentatively, D is TRBD1 (5 bases). The V gene lost 2 bases and the J gene lost 7 bases, with 11 bases spanning the gap. The CDR3 has 13 amino acids. The germline V gene has CDR1 SNHLY and CDR2 FYNNEI. CDR3 region: CASSEQGVGGYTF. The CDR3, as DNA: TGTGCCAGCAGTGAACAGGGTGTGGGTGGCTACACCTTC.

This clonotype was recorded many times. The gene calls are TRBV19 and TRBJ2-7, with D possibly matching TRBD2 (6 bases). Germline assignment: CDR1 LNHDA and CDR2 SQIVND (reference sequence). The CDR3 length is 15 residues. Trimming took 3 bases from V and 2 from J, leaving 14 bases between them. CDR3 nucleotides: TGTGCCAGTAGTATCTCCGGTGGCGGGGCCTACGAGCAGTACTTC. As protein: CASSISGGGAYEQYF.

This clonotype was detected many times. This sequence joins TRBV7-9 and TRBJ2-2, with D perhaps assigned TRBD1 or TRBD2 (5 bases each). The germline V gene has CDR1 SEHNR and CDR2 FQNEAQ (reference sequence). Trimming pared 5 bases from V and 5 bases from J, leaving 24 bases between. The CDR3 spans 18 residues. DNA of the CDR3: TGTGCCAGCAGCACTCCCCAGTATTTCGGGACGGGGACCGGGGAGCTGTTTTTT. It encodes CASSTPQYFGTGTGELFF.

This clonotype was counted many times. V is TRBV29-1 and J is TRBJ2-2; D is unclear. CDR1 and CDR2 (germline): SQVTM, ANQGSEA. The CDR3 is 13 amino acids. Trimming took off 7 bases at V and 0 bases at J, with 9 bases between the two ends. CDR3 loop: CSASGANTGELFF. For the CDR3, the DNA is TGCAGCGCCTCGGGCGCGAACACCGGGGAGCTGTTTTTT.

As concerns this clonotype: A much larger clone is a single base away; this may be a read error. The rearrangement joins TRBV7-9 to TRBJ2-7; TRBD2 aligns across 8 bases. The CDR3 length is 16 residues. V shed 0 bases, J shed 0 bases, and the junction held 4 bases outside the gene matches. Germline V CDR1 and CDR2: SEHNR, FQNEAQ (reference sequence). CDR3 in amino acids: CASSLASAGGSYEQYF. CDR3 sequence (DNA): TGTGCCAGCAGCTTAGCGAGTGCGGGGGGCTCCTACGAGCAGTACTTC.

CDR3 residues: CSASMGRSDSPLHF. The CDR3 DNA is TGCAGTGCTAGCATGGGCAGGTCGGATTCACCCCTCCACTTT. The J gene is TRBJ1-6, the V gene TRBV20-1; D call uncertain. V gave up 3 bases and J gave up 8 bases, with 14 bases separating them. CDR3 length: 14 residues. Germline V gives CDR1 DFQATT, CDR2 SNEGSKA (reference sequence).

This clonotype has a count of ten or more. The chain links TRBV12-3 or TRBV12-4 to TRBJ1-2, with a weak D call TRBD1 (6 bases). The CDR3 contains 14 residues. Deletions cut 5 bases from V and 7 bases from J, with 17 bases between. CDR3 in amino acids: CASSLRGAKGGYTF. CDR3 nucleotide sequence: TGTGCCAGCAGTCTGAGGGGGGCTAAAGGTGGCTACACCTTC.

About this clonotype: This may stem from a read error, because a much larger clone lies one nucleotide away. This chain joins TRBV19 and TRBJ2-2; 7 bases align to TRBD1. The CDR3 has 15 amino acids. Per the germline V gene, CDR1 is LNHDA and CDR2 is SQIVND (reference sequence). The CDR3 loop reads CASSMTGRGTRELFF. CDR3 nucleotide sequence: TGTGCCAGTAGCATGACAGGGAGAGGCACCAGGGAGCTGTTTTTT. The full variable domain, its missing parts supplied by reference TRBV19 and TRBJ2-2, is DGGITQSPKYLFRKEGQNVTLSCEQNLNHDAMYWYRQDPGQGLRLIYYSQIVNDFQKGDIAEGYSVSREKKESFPLTVTSAQKNPTAFYLCASSMTGRGTRELFFGEGSRLTVL.

This clonotype appeared many times. The chain combines TRBV7-2 with TRBJ2-5, with TRBD2 identical over 8 bases. V was pared by 0 bases and J by 1 base, with 4 bases of the junction left unmatched. Germline V lookup: CDR1 SGHTA, CDR2 FQGNSA. The CDR3 extends over 16 amino acids. The CDR3 bases are TGTGCCAGCAGCTTAGCTGGCGGGGGGATCCAAGAGACCCAGTACTTC. Translating gives CASSLAGGGIQETQYF.

Regarding this clonotype: It differs at one base from a far larger clone, so likely a read error. The gene calls are TRBV11-3 and TRBJ2-7, with D perhaps given as TRBD1 or TRBD2 (5 bases each). Per the germline V gene, CDR1 is SGHNT and CDR2 is YENEEA. The V end was cut by 4 bases, the J end by 7 bases, with 14 bases between. The CDR3 length is 13 residues. The CDR3 loop reads CASSSGRYNEQYF. The CDR3 DNA sequence: TGTGCCAGCAGCTCGGGGCGTTACAATGAGCAGTACTTC.